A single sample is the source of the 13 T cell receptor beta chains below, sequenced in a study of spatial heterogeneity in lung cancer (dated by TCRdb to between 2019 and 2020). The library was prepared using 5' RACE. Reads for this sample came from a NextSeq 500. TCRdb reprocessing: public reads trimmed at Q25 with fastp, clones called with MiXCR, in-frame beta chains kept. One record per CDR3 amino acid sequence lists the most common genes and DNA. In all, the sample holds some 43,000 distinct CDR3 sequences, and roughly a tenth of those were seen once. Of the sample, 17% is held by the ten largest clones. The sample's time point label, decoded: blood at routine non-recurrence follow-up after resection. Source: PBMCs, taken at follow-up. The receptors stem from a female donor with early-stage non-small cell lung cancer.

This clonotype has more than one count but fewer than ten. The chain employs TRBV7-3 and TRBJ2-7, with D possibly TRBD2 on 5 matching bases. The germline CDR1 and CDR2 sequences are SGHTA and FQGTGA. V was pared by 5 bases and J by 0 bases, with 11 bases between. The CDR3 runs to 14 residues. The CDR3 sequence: CASSPGSSSYEQYF. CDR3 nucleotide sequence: TGTGCCAGCAGCCCGGGATCGAGCTCCTACGAGCAGTACTTC.

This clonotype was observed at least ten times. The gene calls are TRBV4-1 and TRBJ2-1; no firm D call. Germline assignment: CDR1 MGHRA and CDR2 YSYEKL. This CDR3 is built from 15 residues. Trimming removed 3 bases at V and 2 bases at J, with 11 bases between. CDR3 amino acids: CASSQAQSTYNEQFF. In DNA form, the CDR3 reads TGCGCCAGCAGCCAGGCTCAGAGTACCTACAATGAGCAGTTCTTC.

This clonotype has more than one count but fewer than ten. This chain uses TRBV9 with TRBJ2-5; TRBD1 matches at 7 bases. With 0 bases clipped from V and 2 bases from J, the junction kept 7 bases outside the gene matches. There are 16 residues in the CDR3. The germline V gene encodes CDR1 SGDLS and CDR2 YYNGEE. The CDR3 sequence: CASSVGVTGNQETQYF. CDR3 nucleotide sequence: TGTGCCAGCAGCGTAGGCGTGACAGGGAATCAAGAGACCCAGTACTTC.

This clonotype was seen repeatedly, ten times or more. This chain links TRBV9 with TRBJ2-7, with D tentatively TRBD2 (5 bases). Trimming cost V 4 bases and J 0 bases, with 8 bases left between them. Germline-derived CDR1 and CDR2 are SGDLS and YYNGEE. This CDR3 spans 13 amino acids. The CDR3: CASSPRDSYEQYF. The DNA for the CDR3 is TGTGCCAGCAGCCCCCGGGACTCCTACGAGCAGTACTTC.

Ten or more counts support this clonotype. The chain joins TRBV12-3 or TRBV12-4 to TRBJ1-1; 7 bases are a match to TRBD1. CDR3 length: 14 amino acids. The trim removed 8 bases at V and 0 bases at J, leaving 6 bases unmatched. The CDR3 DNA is TGTGCCAGCCGATACAGGGGACTGAACACTGAAGCTTTCTTT. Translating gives CASRYRGLNTEAFF.

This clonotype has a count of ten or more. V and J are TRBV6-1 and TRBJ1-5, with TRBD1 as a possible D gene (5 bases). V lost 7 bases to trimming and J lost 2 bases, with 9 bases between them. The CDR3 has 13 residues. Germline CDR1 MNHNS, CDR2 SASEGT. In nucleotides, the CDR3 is TGTGCCAGCAACCGGGACCGCAATCAGCCCCAGCATTTT. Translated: CASNRDRNQPQHF.

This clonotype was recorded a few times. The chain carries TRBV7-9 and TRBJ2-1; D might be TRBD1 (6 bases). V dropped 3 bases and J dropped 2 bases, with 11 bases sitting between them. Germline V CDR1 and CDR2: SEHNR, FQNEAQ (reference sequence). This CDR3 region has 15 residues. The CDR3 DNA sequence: TGTGCCAGCAGCTTGACAGGTTCCCCCTACAATGAGCAGTTCTTC. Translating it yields CASSLTGSPYNEQFF.

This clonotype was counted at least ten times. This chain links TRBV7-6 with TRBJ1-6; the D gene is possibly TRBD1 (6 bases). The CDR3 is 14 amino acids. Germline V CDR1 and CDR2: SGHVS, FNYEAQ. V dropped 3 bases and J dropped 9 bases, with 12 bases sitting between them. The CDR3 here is CASSFSGEGSPLHF. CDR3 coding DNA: TGTGCCAGCAGCTTTTCAGGGGAGGGTTCACCCCTCCACTTT.

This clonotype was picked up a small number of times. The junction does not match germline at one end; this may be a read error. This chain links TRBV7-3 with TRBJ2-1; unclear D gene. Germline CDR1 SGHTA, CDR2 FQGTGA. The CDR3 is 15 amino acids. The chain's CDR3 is CVSSVLPSSYNEQFF. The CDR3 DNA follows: TGTGTCAGCAGCGTACTCCCGAGCTCCTACAATGAGCAGTTCTTC. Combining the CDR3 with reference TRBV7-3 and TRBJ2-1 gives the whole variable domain GAGVSQTPSNKVTEKGKYVELRCDPISGHTALYWYRQSLGQGPEFLIYFQGTGAADDSGLPNDRFFAVRPEGSVSTLKIQRTERGDSAVYLCVSSVLPSSYNEQFFGPGTRLTVL.

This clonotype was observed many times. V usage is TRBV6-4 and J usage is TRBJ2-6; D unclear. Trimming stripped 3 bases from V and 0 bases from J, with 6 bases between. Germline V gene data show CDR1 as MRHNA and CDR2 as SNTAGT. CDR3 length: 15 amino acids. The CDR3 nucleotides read TGTGCCAGCAGTGAGCGGAGCTCTGGGGCCAACGTCCTGACTTTC. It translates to CASSERSSGANVLTF.

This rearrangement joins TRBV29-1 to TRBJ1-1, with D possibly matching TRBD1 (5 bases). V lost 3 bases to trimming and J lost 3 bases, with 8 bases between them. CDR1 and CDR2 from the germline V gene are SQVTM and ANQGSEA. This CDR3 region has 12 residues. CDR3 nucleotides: TGCAGCGTTGAGGGGGGGGACACTGAAGCTTTCTTT. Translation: CSVEGGDTEAFF.

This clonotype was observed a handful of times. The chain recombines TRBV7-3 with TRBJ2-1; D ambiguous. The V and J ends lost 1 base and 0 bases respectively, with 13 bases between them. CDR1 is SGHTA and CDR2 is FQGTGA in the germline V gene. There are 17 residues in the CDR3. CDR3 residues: CASSLSGGPSSYNEQFF. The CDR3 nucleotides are TGTGCCAGCAGCTTAAGCGGCGGTCCTAGCTCCTACAATGAGCAGTTCTTC.

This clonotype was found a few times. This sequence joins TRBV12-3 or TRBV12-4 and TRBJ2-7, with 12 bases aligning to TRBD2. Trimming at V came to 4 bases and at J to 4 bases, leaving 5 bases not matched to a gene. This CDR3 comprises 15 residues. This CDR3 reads CASSSSSGGDYEQYF. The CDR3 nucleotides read TGTGCCAGCAGTTCGTCTAGCGGGGGGGATTACGAGCAGTACTTC.